The sequence of this T cell receptor beta chain was determined in a study of control samples from healthy donors and cancer patients (dated by TCRdb to 2018 to 2021). Library preparation was by the immunoSEQ multiplex PCR assay. As stored in TCRdb, this immuneACCESS dataset retains in-frame rearrangements with V and J assigned. A fraction of the clones does not appear; measured against another copy, unresolved V genes explain less than half of the discrepancy, and the remainder lacks a known reason. The sample table shows roughly 120,000 clones, and around 88% are seen once. The top ten hold approximately 3.2% of the sample. This clone has only one observation. The antigen it recognizes is unknown. Base-call qualities are not available, and no considerably larger clone is one nucleotide away. The junction shows trimming of 7 bases on V and 2 bases on J, plus 17 bases between the germline ends. The CDR3 sequence holds 15 residues, the cysteine and phenylalanine included. Just CDR3 DNA is preserved here, 45 bases in frame from base 1. CDR1 and CDR2 are read off the germline V gene (reference sequence) as MNHNY and SVGAGI.

The sequence was collected from a man between 35 and 55 years old in good health. Material: blood. The chain was built from TRBV6-6 and TRBJ1-2, with the D gene not clear enough to name. The CDR3 region has the sequence CASNPWMGANYGYTF. The DNA is as follows: TGTGCCAGCAACCCCTGGATGGGAGCCAACTATGGCTACACCTTC.